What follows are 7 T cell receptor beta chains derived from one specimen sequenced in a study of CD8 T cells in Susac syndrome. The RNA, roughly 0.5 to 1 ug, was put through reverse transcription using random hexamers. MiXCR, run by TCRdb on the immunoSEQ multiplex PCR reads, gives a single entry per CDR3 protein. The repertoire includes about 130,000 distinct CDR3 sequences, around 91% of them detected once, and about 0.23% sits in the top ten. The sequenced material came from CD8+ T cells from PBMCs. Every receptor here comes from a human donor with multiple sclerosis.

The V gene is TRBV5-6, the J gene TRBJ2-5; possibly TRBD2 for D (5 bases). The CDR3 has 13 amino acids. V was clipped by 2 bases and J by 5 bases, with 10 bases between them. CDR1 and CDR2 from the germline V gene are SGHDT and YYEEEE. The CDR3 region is CASSFSSGETQYF. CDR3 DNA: TGTGCCAGCAGCTTCAGCTCGGGGGAGACCCAGTACTTC.

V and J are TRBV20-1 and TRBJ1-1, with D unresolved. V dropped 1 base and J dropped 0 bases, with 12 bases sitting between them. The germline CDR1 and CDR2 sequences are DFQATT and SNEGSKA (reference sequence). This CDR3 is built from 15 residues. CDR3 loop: CSARVVVVLNTEAFF. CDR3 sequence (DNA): TGCAGTGCTAGAGTTGTCGTCGTTTTGAACACTGAAGCTTTCTTT.

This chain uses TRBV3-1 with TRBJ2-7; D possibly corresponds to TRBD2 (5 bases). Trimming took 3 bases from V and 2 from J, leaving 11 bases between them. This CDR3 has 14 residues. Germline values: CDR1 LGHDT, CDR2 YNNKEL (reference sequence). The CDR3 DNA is TGTGCCAGCAGCCATGGGCGGGTGACCTACGAGCAGTACTTC. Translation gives CASSHGRVTYEQYF.

CDR3 residues: CASSTSFYNEQFF. The CDR3 DNA is TGTGCCAGTAGTACCTCGTTCTACAATGAGCAGTTCTTC. The genes are TRBV19 and TRBJ2-1; D gene uncertain. Germline V gene data show CDR1 as LNHDA and CDR2 as SQIVND (reference sequence). V lost 4 bases and J lost 3, with 7 bases in between. The CDR3 consists of 13 residues. Combining the CDR3 with reference TRBV19 and TRBJ2-1 gives the whole variable domain DGGITQSPKYLFRKEGQNVTLSCEQNLNHDAMYWYRQDPGQGLRLIYYSQIVNDFQKGDIAEGYSVSREKKESFPLTVTSAQKNPTAFYLCASSTSFYNEQFFGPGTRLTVL.

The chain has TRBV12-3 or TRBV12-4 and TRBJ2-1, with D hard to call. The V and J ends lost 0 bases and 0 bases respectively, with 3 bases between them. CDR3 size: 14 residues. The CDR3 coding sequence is TGTGCCAGCAGTTTAGCGCTCTCCTACAATGAGCAGTTCTTC. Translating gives CASSLALSYNEQFF.

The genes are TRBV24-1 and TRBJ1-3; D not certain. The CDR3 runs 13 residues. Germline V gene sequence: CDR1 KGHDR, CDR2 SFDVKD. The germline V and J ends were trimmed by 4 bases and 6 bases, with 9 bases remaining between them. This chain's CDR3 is CATSESLENTIYF. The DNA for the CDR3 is TGTGCCACCAGTGAATCCCTGGAAAACACCATATATTTT.

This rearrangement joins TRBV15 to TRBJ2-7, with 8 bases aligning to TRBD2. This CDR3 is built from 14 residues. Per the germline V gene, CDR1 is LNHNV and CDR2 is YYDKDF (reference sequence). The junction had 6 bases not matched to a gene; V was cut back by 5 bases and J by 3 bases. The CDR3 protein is CATSGRSGSYEQYF. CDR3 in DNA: TGTGCCACCAGCGGACGGAGCGGGAGCTACGAGCAGTACTTC.